A single sample is the source of the 30 T cell receptor beta chains below, sequenced in a study of Ad26.COV2.S vaccination and SARS-CoV-2 variants. Here immunoSEQ multiplex PCR was the method, and the copy in TCRdb shows in-frame clones only, minus some. The sample lists about half a million clones, 80% to 90% seen once, with about 1.5% in the top ten. Treatment denoted: roughly 20 received Ad26.COV2.S at low or high dose, single or two shots; five or six received placebo; per-sample allocation not given. Sampling was done on day 63 after the first vaccine or placebo injection. This material consisted of peripheral blood, taken in a trial of Ad26.COV2.S vaccine versus placebo. Source of these receptors: a person aged 18 to 59 who received the Ad26.COV2.S COVID-19 vaccine or a placebo.

V is TRBV24-1 and J is TRBJ2-6, with D maybe TRBD2 (6 bases). Trimming took 8 bases from V and 4 from J, leaving 14 bases between them. Germline lookup yields CDR1 KGHDR and CDR2 SFDVKD. The CDR3 covers 15 residues. CDR3 DNA sequence: TGTGCCACCAACCCGGAGGGCTTGGGGGCCAACGTCCTGACTTTC. Residues: CATNPEGLGANVLTF.

The chain joins TRBV4-1 to TRBJ2-5, with D possibly being TRBD1 (5 bases). Germline V lookup: CDR1 MGHRA, CDR2 YSYEKL. The CDR3 length is 13 residues. Trimming took 1 base from V and 5 from J, leaving 8 bases between them. The CDR3 region is CASSQVRGETQYF. CDR3 coding DNA: TGCGCCAGCAGCCAAGTTAGGGGTGAGACCCAGTACTTC.

J is TRBJ2-3 and V is TRBV7-9; perhaps TRBD2 as D (5 bases). This CDR3 is 13 amino acids long. CDR1 SEHNR and CDR2 FQNEAQ come from the germline V gene (reference sequence). V lost 7 bases and J 2 bases, leaving 10 bases between the germline ends. CDR3 in DNA: TGTGCCAGCAAGCGGTTTTCCACAGATACGCAGTATTTT. Translating gives CASKRFSTDTQYF.

The CDR3 DNA reads TGCGCCAGCAGTACCGGGACACTTAGCACAGATACGCAGTATTTT. Protein: CASSTGTLSTDTQYF. The chain links TRBV10-1 to TRBJ2-3; the D gene is possibly TRBD1 (6 bases). V was pared by 5 bases and J by 0 bases, with 12 bases between. The CDR3 extends over 15 amino acids. Germline V gene data show CDR1 as WNHNN and CDR2 as SYGVQD (reference sequence).

The J gene is TRBJ2-3, the V gene TRBV5-1, with D possibly being TRBD1 (6 bases). Trimming left V 0 bases short and J 4 bases short, with 12 bases between. Germline lookup yields CDR1 SGHRS and CDR2 YFSETQ. The CDR3 contains 15 residues. The CDR3 region has the DNA TGCGCCAGCAGCTTGGCCCCAGGGGTCGCAGATACGCAGTATTTT. It yields the protein CASSLAPGVADTQYF.

This chain connects TRBV2 to TRBJ1-1, with TRBD1 matching 9 bases. Germline V gene lookup returns CDR1 SNHLY and CDR2 FYNNEI. This CDR3 has 15 residues. V lost 5 bases to trimming and J lost 1 base; unmatched junction nucleotides: 5. CDR3 sequence (DNA): TGTGCCAGCAGTAGTACAGGGGGCGCGAACACTGAAGCTTTCTTT. Encoded protein: CASSSTGGANTEAFF.

On this clone itself: In the same sample, other DNA sequences code for this CDR3. The chain uses TRBV18 and TRBJ1-5, with unresolved D. CDR3 length equals 13 residues. The germline CDR1 and CDR2 sequences are KGHSH and LQKENI. Trimming cost V 3 bases and J 5 bases, with 8 bases left between them. The CDR3 loop reads CASSPGRDQPQHF. CDR3 nucleotide sequence: TGTGCCAGCTCACCGGGTCGCGATCAGCCCCAGCATTTT. Filled out from reference TRBV18 and TRBJ1-5, the complete variable domain reads NAGVMQNPRHLVRRRGQEARLRCSPMKGHSHVYWYRQLPEEGLKFMVYLQKENIIDESGMPKERFSAEFPKEGPSILRIQQVVRGDSAAYFCASSPGRDQPQHFGDGTRLSIL.

This clone has only one observation. The chain links TRBV7-6 to TRBJ1-5, with 8 bases fitting TRBD1. Trimming at V came to 6 bases and at J to 7 bases, leaving 20 bases not matched to a gene. The CDR3 loop spans 18 amino acids. Germline V gene sequence: CDR1 SGHVS, CDR2 FNYEAQ. CDR3 DNA: TGTGCCAGCAGAAGACAGGGGTTCCCAATCCACGGAACCCAGCCCCAGCATTTT. Protein sequence: CASRRQGFPIHGTQPQHF.

The sample holds one count of this clone. V is TRBV4-3 and J is TRBJ2-5; no definite D call. Germline V gene data show CDR1 as LGHNA and CDR2 as YSLEER. V lost 1 base and J lost 1, with 7 bases in between. CDR3 length equals 14 residues. CDR3 sequence (DNA): TGCGCCAGCAGCCAAGTACCGGGCCAAGAGACCCAGTACTTC. This codes for CASSQVPGQETQYF.

The chain combines TRBV15 with TRBJ1-6; 7 nucleotides line up with TRBD1. Germline CDR1 is LNHNV and CDR2 is YYDKDF (reference sequence). J lost 10 bases, V lost 1 base, and 7 bases had no gene match. The CDR3 is 15 amino acids. CDR3 bases: TGTGCCACCAGCAGAGCCAGAGGGGGCGCATCACCCCTCCACTTT. Encoded protein: CATSRARGGASPLHF.

The chain joins TRBV20-1 to TRBJ1-1, with 12 bases aligning to TRBD1. Germline V gene lookup returns CDR1 DFQATT and CDR2 SNEGSKA (reference sequence). Germline trimming cut 3 bases from V and 4 bases from J; bases unmatched to any gene: 6. The CDR3 totals 15 residues. The DNA of the CDR3 is TGCAGTGCTAGTGGGGACAGGGGGCGCCCCACTGAAGCTTTCTTT. It codes for CSASGDRGRPTEAFF.

The genes are TRBV2 and TRBJ2-1; 11 bases agree with TRBD2. The length of the CDR3 is 17 residues. J lost 0 bases, V lost 7 bases, and 8 bases had no gene match. Per the germline V gene, CDR1 is SNHLY and CDR2 is FYNNEI. This chain's CDR3 is CASTYSGGDYSYNEQFF. The CDR3 DNA reads as TGTGCCAGCACCTATAGCGGGGGGGACTACTCCTACAATGAGCAGTTCTTC.

The rearrangement links TRBV28 to TRBJ2-7; a weak D match, TRBD2 (5 bases). The germline V and J ends were trimmed by 6 bases and 5 bases, with 23 bases remaining between them. Germline CDR1 reads MDHEN; CDR2 reads SYDVKM. The CDR3 totals 16 residues. The CDR3 nucleotides read TGTGCCAGCAGCCCTCCTCCCCGTACTAGTTCCCACGAGCAGTACTTC. The encoded protein is CASSPPPRTSSHEQYF.

The CDR3, as DNA: TGCGCCAGCAGCTCGGGAACCCTCTCCTCTGGGGCCAACGTCCTGACTTTC. Its translation: CASSSGTLSSGANVLTF. This chain joins TRBV5-1 and TRBJ2-6; the D gene is possibly TRBD2 (5 bases). The germline gives CDR1 SGHRS, CDR2 YFSETQ. Trimming left V 3 bases short and J 0 bases short, with 13 bases between. This CDR3 has 17 residues.

V gene TRBV5-1 combines with J gene TRBJ2-3; maybe TRBD2 (6 bases). Germline CDR1 reads SGHRS; CDR2 reads YFSETQ. V was shortened by 3 bases and J by 6 bases, with 17 bases between the two germline ends. The CDR3 has 15 residues. DNA for the CDR3: TGCGCCAGCAGCTGGGGGGACCGCACCCAGGATACGCAGTATTTT. The encoded protein is CASSWGDRTQDTQYF.

J is TRBJ2-6 and V is TRBV25-1; D is possibly TRBD1 (6 bases). The CDR3 spans 18 residues. V was pared by 5 bases and J by 0 bases, with 17 bases between. Germline CDR1 and CDR2: MGHDK and SYGVNS. CDR3 in amino acids: CASSPQTGGHSGANVLTF. DNA for the CDR3: TGTGCCAGCAGTCCTCAGACAGGCGGACACTCTGGGGCCAACGTCCTGACTTTC.

For this clone: This same CDR3 is encoded by further DNA sequences in the sample. This chain joins TRBV7-2 and TRBJ2-1; D gene unclear. The V end was cut by 1 base, the J end by 7 bases, with 11 bases between. From germline, CDR1 is SGHTA and CDR2 FQGNSA. CDR3 length: 14 amino acids. The DNA for the CDR3 is TGTGCCAGCAGCTTAGTTTCTAGTTATAATGAGCAGTTCTTC. Translated: CASSLVSSYNEQFF.

The rearrangement uses TRBV7-9 and TRBJ1-4; D might be TRBD1 (6 bases). The CDR3 loop spans 14 amino acids. The V gene's germline CDR1 is SEHNR and CDR2 FQNEAQ (reference sequence). Trimming shortened V by 5 bases and J by 3 bases, and 10 bases separated the two germline ends. The CDR3: CASSRDIPNEKLFF. DNA for the CDR3: TGTGCCAGCAGCCGGGACATACCTAATGAAAAACTGTTTTTT.

The V gene is TRBV7-3, the J gene TRBJ2-2; TRBD2 might be the D (5 bases). Germline CDR1 and CDR2: SGHTA and FQGTGA. V was clipped by 0 bases and J by 3 bases, with 8 bases between them. The CDR3 has 15 residues. CDR3: CASSLTGIYTGELFF. The DNA of the CDR3 is TGTGCCAGCAGCTTAACCGGGATCTACACCGGGGAGCTGTTTTTT.

The chain uses TRBV7-9 and TRBJ1-2; D unresolved. The germline V gene encodes CDR1 SEHNR and CDR2 FQNEAQ (reference sequence). The V and J ends lost 5 bases and 4 bases respectively, with 8 bases between them. CDR3 size: 12 residues. The CDR3: CASSEDGYGYTF. DNA for the CDR3: TGTGCCAGCAGCGAGGATGGCTATGGCTACACCTTC.

The chain uses TRBV20-1 and TRBJ2-7, with D perhaps being TRBD1 or TRBD2 (6 bases each). V was trimmed by 4 bases and J by 4 bases, leaving 8 bases between them. The CDR3 loop spans 11 amino acids. The germline CDR1 and CDR2 sequences are DFQATT and SNEGSKA (reference sequence). CDR3: CSAKGGYEQYF. The DNA of the CDR3 is TGCAGTGCTAAAGGGGGGTACGAGCAGTACTTC.

This chain uses TRBV27 with TRBJ2-1; D tentatively reads TRBD1 or TRBD2 (5 bases each). CDR1 is MNHEY and CDR2 is SMNVEV in the germline V gene (reference sequence). CDR3 length: 13 amino acids. Trimming left V 6 bases short and J 6 bases short, with 12 bases between. The CDR3 sequence: CASRRPRGNEQFF. CDR3 nucleotide sequence: TGTGCCAGCAGACGCCCGAGGGGCAATGAGCAGTTCTTC.

The V gene is TRBV19, the J gene TRBJ2-3, with unresolved D. The CDR3 sequence is 12 residues long. The germline CDR1 and CDR2 sequences are LNHDA and SQIVND (reference sequence). V was clipped by 5 bases and J by 2 bases, with 5 bases between them. CDR3: CASSQTTDTQYF. The CDR3 nucleotides read TGTGCCAGTAGTCAAACCACAGATACGCAGTATTTT.

V is TRBV5-6 and J is TRBJ1-1; D gene unclear. Germline CDR1 SGHDT, CDR2 YYEEEE. V dropped 3 bases and J dropped 1 base, with 22 bases sitting between them. The CDR3 runs 18 residues. The CDR3 DNA follows: TGTGCCAGCAGCTCCCCCTCGGGCCAGCTAAATTGGAACACTGAAGCTTTCTTT. The encoded protein is CASSSPSGQLNWNTEAFF. The complete variable domain, with remaining parts taken from reference TRBV5-6 and TRBJ1-1, reads DAGVTQSPTHLIKTRGQQVTLRCSPKSGHDTVSWYQQALGQGPQFIFQYYEEEERQRGNFPDRFSGHQFPNYSSELNVNALLLGDSALYLCASSSPSGQLNWNTEAFFGQGTRLTVV.

The DNA for the CDR3 is TGCGCCAGCAGTGAAATTAGCCCCCATGAGCAGTTCTTC. This codes for CASSEISPHEQFF. The rearrangement uses TRBV10-2 and TRBJ2-1; D not certain. CDR1 WSHSY and CDR2 SAAADI come from the germline V gene. V was shortened by 3 bases and J by 8 bases, with 11 bases between the two germline ends. This CDR3 contains 13 residues.

The chain combines TRBV7-6 with TRBJ2-1, with 16 bases identical to TRBD2. Trimming removed 5 bases from V and 2 bases from J; junction bases left unmatched: 6. Germline CDR1 is SGHVS and CDR2 is FNYEAQ. CDR3 length: 18 residues. The CDR3 loop reads CASSRRGTSGGAYNEQFF. In DNA, the CDR3 is TGTGCCAGCAGCCGGAGAGGGACTAGCGGGGGGGCCTACAATGAGCAGTTCTTC.

The chain employs TRBV7-6 and TRBJ2-5, with D perhaps matching TRBD2 (6 bases). The CDR3 loop spans 15 amino acids. The V gene's germline CDR1 is SGHVS and CDR2 FNYEAQ. V shed 3 bases and J shed 4 bases, with 15 bases lying between them. The CDR3 is CASSLGLTRGETQYF. CDR3 nucleotides: TGTGCCAGCAGCTTGGGACTCACCCGTGGAGAGACCCAGTACTTC.

The rearrangement links TRBV5-1 to TRBJ2-2, with 8 bases that match TRBD1. The CDR3 runs to 17 residues. Germline V gene lookup returns CDR1 SGHRS and CDR2 YFSETQ. The V segment lost 4 bases and the J segment 5 bases; nucleotides outside the gene matches: 13. In nucleotides, the CDR3 is TGCGCCAGCAGCAAGATAACAGGGGGGAAGGGGACCGGGGAGCTGTTTTTT. Its translation is CASSKITGGKGTGELFF.

A word on this clone: The sample holds other DNA sequences that translate to the same CDR3. The chain links TRBV24-1 to TRBJ2-7; D possibly corresponds to TRBD2 (6 bases). The germline gives CDR1 KGHDR, CDR2 SFDVKD. The CDR3 consists of 14 residues. Trimming cost V 3 bases and J 1 base, with 9 bases left between them. Here the CDR3 DNA reads TGTGCCACCAGTGATCCGACTAGTTCCTACGAGCAGTACTTC. Its protein is CATSDPTSSYEQYF.

V gene TRBV6-5 combines with J gene TRBJ1-5, with 8 bases matching TRBD1. V lost 6 bases, J lost 8 bases, and 6 bases stayed unmatched. The CDR3 is 13 amino acids. Germline CDR1 and CDR2: MNHEY and SVGAGI. In nucleotides, the CDR3 is TGTGCCAGCAGAAAGACAGGGGTTGAGCCCCAGCATTTT. It encodes CASRKTGVEPQHF.